The 23 T cell receptor beta chains below were found in one sample sequenced in a study of T cell responses to AZD1222 COVID-19 vaccine. Clones were sequenced by immunoSEQ multiplex PCR, and TCRdb holds only the in-frame ones, with some missing. The sample lists over 100,000 clones, approximately 93% occurring once. The sequencing here drew on peripheral blood, taken on day 0 of AZD1222 vaccination. The receptors were gathered from an adult in good health.

This clone appeared once. The genes are TRBV6-5 and TRBJ1-2, with D hard to call. Trimming stripped 6 bases from V and 2 bases from J, with 10 bases between. Germline V gives CDR1 MNHEY, CDR2 SVGAGI. The CDR3 length is 13 residues. CDR3 amino acids: CASSRTVNYGYTF. CDR3 bases: TGTGCCAGCAGCCGGACGGTCAACTATGGCTACACCTTC.

Comment on this clone: This may be a read error, as it is one base from a much larger clone. J is TRBJ2-2 and V is TRBV25-1, with unresolved D. V was pared by 4 bases and J by 0 bases, with 3 bases between. The CDR3 totals 13 residues. Germline CDR1 reads MGHDK; CDR2 reads SYGVNS. In DNA form, the CDR3 reads TGTGCCAGCAGTGCCTCGAACACCGGGGAGCTGTTTTTT. Translation gives CASSASNTGELFF.

This chain links TRBV5-4 with TRBJ2-7; a possible D gene is TRBD1 (5 bases). The CDR3 loop spans 13 amino acids. Germline lookup yields CDR1 SGHNT and CDR2 YYREEE (reference sequence). Trimming took off 3 bases at V and 2 bases at J, with 9 bases between the two ends. DNA for the CDR3: TGTGCCAGCAGCTATCAGGGCCCCTACGAGCAGTACTTC. It codes for CASSYQGPYEQYF. The full variable domain, rest sourced from reference TRBV5-4 and TRBJ2-7, is ETGVTQSPTHLIKTRGQQVTLRCSSQSGHNTVSWYQQALGQGPQFIFQYYREEENGRGNFPPRFSGLQFPNYSSELNVNALELDDSALYLCASSYQGPYEQYFGPGTRLTVT.

This chain connects TRBV19 to TRBJ1-1; D is ambiguous. The germline V gene has CDR1 LNHDA and CDR2 SQIVND (reference sequence). CDR3 length equals 13 residues. The ends were cut back, 5 bases at V and 1 base at J, with 8 bases in the middle. Written as DNA, the CDR3 is TGTGCCAGTAGTCTAAATGAGAACACTGAAGCTTTCTTT. It encodes CASSLNENTEAFF.

J is TRBJ2-7 and V is TRBV3-1 (or the pseudogene TRBV3-2), with D uncertain. V shed 4 bases and J shed 2 bases, with 15 bases lying between them. CDR1 and CDR2 from the germline V gene are LGHDT and YNNKEL (reference sequence). This CDR3 is built from 15 residues. The CDR3 sequence: CASSPKAAFPYEQYF. The DNA for the CDR3 is TGTGCCAGCAGCCCTAAGGCGGCCTTTCCCTACGAGCAGTACTTC.

The chain uses TRBV2 and TRBJ1-2; no definite D call. V was shortened by 5 bases and J by 4 bases, with 14 bases between the two germline ends. The CDR3 consists of 14 residues. CDR1 and CDR2 (germline): SNHLY, FYNNEI. The CDR3, as DNA: TGTGCCAGCAGTAAGGACCATGGGAGCTATGGCTACACCTTC. Translation: CASSKDHGSYGYTF.

The rearrangement uses TRBV10-3 and TRBJ2-1, with 11 bases identical to TRBD1. Germline CDR1 is ENHRY and CDR2 is SYGVKD. The V and J ends lost 2 bases and 5 bases, in that order; junction bases with no gene match: 5. The CDR3 extends over 16 amino acids. CDR3 protein: CAISEPDRGPHNEQFF. In DNA form, the CDR3 reads TGTGCCATCAGTGAGCCGGACAGGGGGCCACACAATGAGCAGTTCTTC.

V gene TRBV2 combines with J gene TRBJ1-2; 10 bases match TRBD1. Germline loops: CDR1 SNHLY, CDR2 FYNNEI. V trimming: 6 bases; J trimming: 8 bases; junction bases outside the gene matches: 6. The CDR3 loop spans 13 amino acids. The CDR3 sequence is CASRPTGGGGYTF. For the CDR3, the DNA is TGTGCCAGCAGACCGACAGGGGGCGGGGGCTACACCTTC.

The rearrangement links TRBV27 to TRBJ2-2; D might be TRBD2 (6 bases). CDR3 length equals 16 residues. CDR1 and CDR2 from the germline V gene are MNHEY and SMNVEV (reference sequence). V was clipped by 2 bases and J by 5 bases, with 15 bases between them. DNA of the CDR3: TGTGCCAGCAGTTTACTTTTGCCGGAGGGGACCGGGGAGCTGTTTTTT. Protein: CASSLLLPEGTGELFF.

The chain carries TRBV5-8 and TRBJ1-5; 8 nucleotides line up with TRBD1. V was clipped by 4 bases and J by 5 bases; unmatched bases: 11. The CDR3 is made up of 16 amino acids. Germline assignment: CDR1 SGHTS and CDR2 YDEGEE. CDR3 nucleotides: TGTGCCAGCAGCCGGGGGTGGGGGACAGGTCATCAGCCCCAGCATTTT. Translating gives CASSRGWGTGHQPQHF.

The DNA of the CDR3 is TGCGCCAGCAGCGTCGCGAGAAACAATGAGCAGTTCTTC. Its protein product is CASSVARNNEQFF. The rearrangement joins TRBV5-1 to TRBJ2-1; D gene uncertain. The germline CDR1 and CDR2 sequences are SGHRS and YFSETQ. V shed 4 bases and J shed 5 bases, with 10 bases lying between them. The CDR3 is 13 amino acids.

The rearrangement joins TRBV4-3 to TRBJ2-7; 7 bases are shared with TRBD2. The ends lost 4 bases at V and 3 bases at J; junction bases unmatched: 6. The germline gives CDR1 LGHNA, CDR2 YSLEER. CDR3 size: 14 residues. The CDR3 DNA sequence: TGCGCCAGCAGCCCCGGTAGGACTAGCTACGAGCAGTACTTC. Its protein is CASSPGRTSYEQYF.

The sample holds one count of this clone. CDR3 sequence: CASSQVDKGGYTF. Here the CDR3 DNA reads TGTGCCAGCAGCCAAGTGGACAAGGGTGGCTACACCTTC. The chain joins TRBV3-1 (or the pseudogene TRBV3-2) to TRBJ1-2; D perhaps matches TRBD1 (5 bases). V was clipped by 1 base and J by 7 bases, with 10 bases between them. The CDR3 is 13 amino acids. The germline CDR1 and CDR2 sequences are LGHDT and YNNKEL (reference sequence).

V gene TRBV11-2 combines with J gene TRBJ2-1; a weak D match, TRBD2 (6 bases). Germline-derived CDR1 and CDR2 are SGHAT and FQNNGV. Deletions cut 1 base from V and 8 bases from J, with 15 bases between. The CDR3 spans 15 residues. Written as DNA, the CDR3 is TGTGCCAGCAGCTTAGTGGGACTTCTTGGGGATGAGCAGTTCTTC. The encoded protein is CASSLVGLLGDEQFF.

The chain recombines TRBV7-9 with TRBJ2-2; D gene ambiguous. Trimming removed 1 base from V and 8 bases from J, with 2 bases in between. The CDR3 runs 11 residues. The germline CDR1 and CDR2 sequences are SEHNR and FQNEAQ (reference sequence). CDR3 in amino acids: CASSLVGELFF. Written as DNA, the CDR3 is TGTGCCAGCAGCTTAGTAGGGGAGCTGTTTTTT.

This chain links TRBV29-1 with TRBJ1-2; TRBD1 agrees at 11 bases. After removal of 1 base from V and 4 bases from J, the junction contained 2 bases not matched to a gene. Germline V gene lookup returns CDR1 SQVTM and CDR2 ANQGSEA. This CDR3 region has 14 residues. CDR3 in amino acids: CSVEAGTGGYGYTF. CDR3 DNA: TGCAGCGTTGAAGCTGGGACAGGGGGCTATGGCTACACCTTC.

The chain is built from TRBV25-1 and TRBJ2-2; a weak D match, TRBD2 (6 bases). The CDR3 totals 13 residues. Germline CDR1 is MGHDK and CDR2 is SYGVNS. Trimming pared 5 bases from V and 4 bases from J, leaving 8 bases between. CDR3 sequence: CASSSSGTGELFF. The CDR3 region has the DNA TGTGCCAGCAGTAGTAGCGGCACCGGGGAGCTGTTTTTT.

This CDR3 reads CASSPTAGELFF. For the CDR3, the DNA is TGTGCCAGCAGCCCGACGGCCGGGGAGCTGTTTTTT. The rearrangement uses TRBV6-6 and TRBJ2-2; D call uncertain. Germline CDR1 is MNHNY and CDR2 is SVGAGI (reference sequence). Between the trimmed V and J ends, which lost 6 bases and 6 bases, there was a span of 8 bases. This CDR3 comprises 12 residues.

The chain recombines TRBV6-6 with TRBJ1-5, with 8 positions matching TRBD1. Germline V lookup: CDR1 MNHNY, CDR2 SVGAGI (reference sequence). This CDR3 is built from 14 residues. The V segment lost 6 bases and the J segment 3 bases; nucleotides outside the gene matches: 4. The DNA for the CDR3 is TGTGCCAGCAGCCAGACAGGGGACAATCAGCCCCAGCATTTT. Amino acid sequence: CASSQTGDNQPQHF.

This clone appeared a single time. Other nucleotide sequences from this sample produce the same CDR3. V is TRBV27 and J is TRBJ1-4; D may be TRBD1 (5 bases). This CDR3 contains 12 residues. V lost 2 bases, J lost 7 bases, and 5 bases lay in between. Per germline, CDR1 MNHEY and CDR2 SMNVEV (reference sequence). This CDR3 reads CASSLRGEKLFF. In DNA, the CDR3 is TGTGCCAGCAGTTTAAGGGGTGAAAAACTGTTTTTT.

J is TRBJ1-2 and V is TRBV19; D is uncertain. Between the trimmed V and J ends, which lost 0 bases and 8 bases, there was a span of 16 bases. CDR3 size: 15 residues. Germline V lookup: CDR1 LNHDA, CDR2 SQIVND (reference sequence). The CDR3 region is CASSIDLRTPEGYTF. The DNA for the CDR3 is TGTGCCAGTAGTATAGATCTAAGGACCCCGGAAGGCTACACCTTC.

The chain is built from TRBV5-1 and TRBJ2-1; 11 positions match TRBD2. Looked up from germline, CDR1 is SGHRS and CDR2 is YFSETQ. The V segment lost 5 bases and the J segment 4 bases; nucleotides outside the gene matches: 11. The CDR3 is 17 residues long. CDR3 protein: CASRRTSGSLSYNEQFF. In DNA, the CDR3 is TGCGCCAGCAGGCGTACTAGCGGGAGTTTGTCTTACAATGAGCAGTTCTTC.

V is TRBV2 and J is TRBJ1-6; no clear D. Trimming shortened V by 6 bases and J by 8 bases, and 11 bases separated the two germline ends. Germline lookup yields CDR1 SNHLY and CDR2 FYNNEI. CDR3 length: 13 residues. The CDR3 nucleotides read TGTGCCAGCAGCTCGGGGTGGGATTCACCCCTCCACTTT. Translating gives CASSSGWDSPLHF.